Detailed here is one T cell receptor beta chain. The antigen is not known. These data belong to a study of beta chain features in type 1 diabetes. Broader study findings: In the patient group, naive, central memory and Treg TCRB repertoires seemed more alike than in the healthy donor group.

This CDR3 is 14 amino acids long. CDR1 SGHTS and CDR2 YDEGEE come from the germline V gene. Trimming removed 4 bases at V and 4 bases at J, with 15 bases between. Of the isolated RNA, all was reverse transcribed, and so the sequenced material was expressed TCRB transcripts. Using immunoSEQ multiplex PCR, the repertoire was profiled, and TCRdb retains in-frame clones only, with some absent. The table records approximately 160,000 clones, about 9.1% of them present only once. Every participating donor gave one draw, a heparinised blood sample averaging roughly 100 mL. Sequenced input: central memory CD4+ T cells from blood. The V gene is TRBV5-8, the J gene TRBJ2-7, with D tentatively TRBD2 (7 bases). This TCR derives from a woman between 18 and 29 years old in good health. The CDR3 loop is CASSPPGGGYEQYF. CDR3 DNA sequence: TGTGCCAGCAGCCCCCCGGGGGGCGGGTACGAGCAGTACTTC.